This T cell receptor beta chain stems from a study of vaccination effects on CD4 cells after COVID-19. Findings and limits, study-wide: Convalescent patients were few in the study, and early post-infection timepoints were absent.

Profiled with immunoSEQ multiplex PCR; TCRdb holds only in-frame clones, not every one. The repertoire holds approximately 30,000 clones, with around 70% as singletons. The germline CDR1 and CDR2 sequences are SGDLS and YYNGEE. With 0 bases removed from V and 9 bases from J, the gap between germline ends came to 17 bases. The CDR3 loop spans 15 amino acids. Comments on this clone: Its antigen remains unknown.

CD4+ T cells were isolated after around 9 days of culture. Two doses of either BNT162b2 or mRNA-1273 were given to each participant. This clonotype originated in a human donor who received a COVID-19 vaccine. Source: CD4+ T cells from PBMCs cultured without peptide, taken after COVID-19 vaccination. The V call is TRBV9, the J call TRBJ2-3, with unresolved D. This chain's CDR3 is CASSVDVGRTGTQYF. Written as DNA, the CDR3 is TGTGCCAGCAGCGTAGATGTCGGGCGGACGGGCACGCAGTATTTT.